Presented here are 17 T cell receptor beta chains from one specimen sequenced in a study of identical twins. TCRdb analysed the 5' RACE reads with MiXCR anew, one entry per CDR3 protein. The sample includes roughly 570,000 distinct CDR3 sequences, roughly 9.9% of them seen just once. The data also belong to a second study, concerning yellow fever vaccine responses in identical twins.

Sequencing used PBMCs. These receptors were taken from a woman aged 18-35 years in good health.

This clonotype was seen more than once but under ten times. The V call is TRBV7-8, the J call TRBJ2-7, with 12 bases identical to TRBD2. The CDR3 contains 16 residues. V gave up 4 bases and J gave up 4 bases; unmatched junction bases: 8. Germline loops: CDR1 SGHVS, CDR2 FQNEAQ. For the CDR3, the DNA is TGTGCCAGCAGCTCAATTCTAGCGGGGGGGCAATACGAGCAGTACTTC. Its translation: CASSSILAGGQYEQYF.

This clonotype was found many times. Here the CDR3 DNA reads TGCGCCAGCAGCCCAGACCTCGGGCATACGCAGTATTTT. Its protein is CASSPDLGHTQYF. The chain has TRBV4-3 and TRBJ2-3, with D hard to call. Trimming took 4 bases from V and 7 from J, leaving 12 bases between them. Germline V gene lookup returns CDR1 LGHNA and CDR2 YSLEER. The CDR3 is made up of 13 amino acids.

The gene calls are TRBV20-1 and TRBJ2-1; no definite D call. The CDR3 spans 15 residues. From germline, CDR1 is DFQATT and CDR2 SNEGSKA (reference sequence). V was trimmed by 2 bases and J by 1 base, leaving 12 bases between them. Here the CDR3 reads CSARKARSSYNEQFF. The CDR3 DNA is TGCAGTGCTAGAAAAGCGAGGAGTTCCTACAATGAGCAGTTCTTC.

This clonotype was counted many times. This chain connects TRBV28 to TRBJ1-5, with TRBD1 identical over 9 bases. V gave up 3 bases and J gave up 8 bases; unmatched junction bases: 11. This CDR3 is built from 16 residues. Germline loops: CDR1 MDHEN, CDR2 SYDVKM. This chain's CDR3 is CASSFSSTGGHKPQHF. The CDR3 bases are TGTGCCAGCAGTTTTTCCTCTACAGGGGGCCATAAGCCCCAGCATTTT.

This clonotype was detected many times. V is TRBV27 and J is TRBJ2-7; perhaps D is TRBD1 or TRBD2 (5 bases each). Trimming took off 5 bases at V and 3 bases at J, with 17 bases between the two ends. This CDR3 spans 15 amino acids. CDR1 and CDR2 (germline): MNHEY, SMNVEV (reference sequence). This CDR3 reads CASSVGFGANYEQYF. CDR3 nucleotide sequence: TGTGCCAGCAGTGTTGGGTTCGGGGCGAACTACGAGCAGTACTTC.

This clonotype was counted ten times or more. The genes are TRBV12-3 or TRBV12-4 and TRBJ1-1, with TRBD1 identical over 8 bases. The V gene end was trimmed by 7 bases and the J gene end by 5 bases; junction bases not matched to a gene: 9. CDR3 length: 14 residues. In nucleotides, the CDR3 is TGTGCCAGCACTAACCGGACAGGGCAGACTGAAGCTTTCTTT. This sequence encodes CASTNRTGQTEAFF.

This clonotype was counted a few times. The chain is built from TRBV28 and TRBJ2-2; a weak D match, TRBD2 (7 bases). The germline gives CDR1 MDHEN, CDR2 SYDVKM. The CDR3 covers 15 residues. The germline V and J ends were trimmed by 11 bases and 0 bases, with 16 bases remaining between them. The CDR3 region is CAGGGDRTNTGELFF. In DNA form, the CDR3 reads TGTGCCGGGGGGGGCGACAGAACGAACACCGGGGAGCTGTTTTTT.

J is TRBJ2-2 and V is TRBV7-2; no firm D call. The CDR3 runs 14 residues. The V gene lost 3 bases and the J gene lost 1 base, with 6 bases spanning the gap. CDR1 and CDR2 (germline): SGHTA, FQGNSA. The CDR3 nucleotides are TGTGCCAGCAGCTTCCACCAGAACACCGGGGAGCTGTTTTTT. This codes for CASSFHQNTGELFF.

This clonotype appeared a few times. This rearrangement joins TRBV5-1 to TRBJ2-1; 10 positions agree with TRBD1. Trimming removed 0 bases from V and 9 bases from J; junction bases left unmatched: 3. Germline values: CDR1 SGHRS, CDR2 YFSETQ. The CDR3 has 14 amino acids. In nucleotides, the CDR3 is TGCGCCAGCAGCTTGGACGGACAGGGGGGTGAGCAGTTCTTC. This gives the protein CASSLDGQGGEQFF.

This clonotype has only a few counts. The chain uses TRBV7-6 and TRBJ2-7; D gene uncertain. The ends were cut back, 2 bases at V and 2 bases at J, with 10 bases in the middle. From germline, CDR1 is SGHVS and CDR2 FNYEAQ. CDR3 length: 14 residues. CDR3 sequence: CASSLFSGAYEQYF. The CDR3 region has the DNA TGTGCCAGCAGCTTATTTTCGGGCGCCTACGAGCAGTACTTC.

This clonotype occurred many times. The chain recombines TRBV12-3 or TRBV12-4 with TRBJ2-5, with 10 bases aligning to TRBD2. J was trimmed by 5 bases and V by 2 bases; bases with no gene match: 5. This CDR3 region has 15 residues. CDR3 DNA: TGTGCCAGCAGTTTAACAGCGGGGGGGTCCGAGACCCAGTACTTC. Its translation is CASSLTAGGSETQYF.

This clonotype was recorded many times. V is TRBV27 and J is TRBJ2-7; 8 nucleotides match TRBD1. CDR1 is MNHEY and CDR2 is SMNVEV in the germline V gene (reference sequence). The V and J ends lost 6 bases and 4 bases, in that order; junction bases with no gene match: 5. The CDR3 runs to 13 residues. The CDR3 bases are TGTGCCAGCAGCCGGACAGGGTGGTACGAGCAGTACTTC. Protein: CASSRTGWYEQYF.

The V call is TRBV12-3 or TRBV12-4, the J call TRBJ1-1, with 8 bases matching TRBD1. This CDR3 region has 12 residues. Trimming removed 7 bases from V and 6 bases from J; junction bases left unmatched: 4. The CDR3 loop reads CASTLQGAEAFF. CDR3 nucleotides: TGTGCCAGCACCTTACAGGGGGCTGAAGCTTTCTTT.

This clonotype has just a few counts. The chain combines TRBV7-2 with TRBJ2-1; 13 bases agree with TRBD2. The CDR3 runs 15 residues. J was trimmed by 8 bases and V by 6 bases; bases with no gene match: 7. The germline V gene encodes CDR1 SGHTA and CDR2 FQGNSA. CDR3 protein: CASRDTSGGADEQFF. CDR3 nucleotides: TGTGCCAGCAGGGACACTAGCGGGGGGGCCGATGAGCAGTTCTTC. Using reference TRBV7-2 and TRBJ2-1 for the parts outside the CDR3, the full variable domain is GAGVSQSPSNKVTEKGKDVELRCDPISGHTALYWYRQSLGQGLEFLIYFQGNSAPDKSGLPSDRFSAERTGGSVSTLTIQRTQQEDSAVYLCASRDTSGGADEQFFGPGTRLTVL.

Many counts were recorded for this clonotype. The junction shows a germline mismatch at one end, possibly a read error. This CDR3 is CASSLDTGELFF. The CDR3 DNA sequence: TGCGCCAGCAGCTTAGACACCGGGGAGCTGTTTTTT. The chain employs TRBV7-2 and TRBJ2-2; D is uncertain. Germline values: CDR1 SGHTA, CDR2 FQGNSA. The CDR3 is 12 amino acids. The full variable domain, rest sourced from reference TRBV7-2 and TRBJ2-2, is GAGVSQSPSNKVTEKGKDVELRCDPISGHTALYWYRQSLGQGLEFLIYFQGNSAPDKSGLPSDRFSAERTGGSVSTLTIQRTQQEDSAVYLCASSLDTGELFFGEGSRLTVL.

The chain joins TRBV12-3 or TRBV12-4 to TRBJ2-1, with D unclear. V was cut by 6 bases and J by 7 bases, with 10 bases left in between. This CDR3 region has 12 residues. Here the CDR3 reads CASRQIINEQFF. The CDR3 nucleotides are TGTGCCAGCAGACAAATTATTAATGAGCAGTTCTTC.

This clonotype was counted at least ten times. This sequence joins TRBV29-1 and TRBJ2-1; 10 bases are a match to TRBD2. CDR1 is SQVTM, CDR2 ANQGSEA, per germline. This CDR3 is built from 19 residues. V shed 0 bases, J shed 1 base, and the junction held 12 bases outside the gene matches. The CDR3: CSVEDWASGRDSSYNEQFF. CDR3 in DNA: TGCAGCGTTGAAGATTGGGCTAGCGGGAGAGATAGTTCCTACAATGAGCAGTTCTTC.